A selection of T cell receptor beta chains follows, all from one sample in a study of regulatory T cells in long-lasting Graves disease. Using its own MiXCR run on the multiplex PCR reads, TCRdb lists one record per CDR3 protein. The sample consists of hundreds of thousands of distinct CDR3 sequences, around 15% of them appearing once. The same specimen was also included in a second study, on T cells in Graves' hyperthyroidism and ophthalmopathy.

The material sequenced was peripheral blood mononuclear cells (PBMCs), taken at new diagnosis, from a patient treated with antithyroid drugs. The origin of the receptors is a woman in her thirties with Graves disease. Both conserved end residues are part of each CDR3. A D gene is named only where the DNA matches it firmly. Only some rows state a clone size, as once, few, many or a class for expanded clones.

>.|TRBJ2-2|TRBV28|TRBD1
TGTGCCAGCAACCTCGGGTCGACAGGGTGGACCGGGGAGCTGTTTTTT
CASNLGSTGWTGELFF
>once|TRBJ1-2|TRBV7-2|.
TGTGCCAGCAGCATCGGGACGTCCTATGGCTACACCTTC
CASSIGTSYGYTF
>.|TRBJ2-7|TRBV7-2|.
TGTGCCAGCAGTTCGGTGGCTTGGGAGCAGTACTTC
CASSSVAWEQYF
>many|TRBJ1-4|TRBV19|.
TGTGCCAGTAGCGACACCCTAGAAGAAAAACTGTTTTTT
CASSDTLEEKLFF
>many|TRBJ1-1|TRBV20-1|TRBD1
TGCAGTGCTAGAGAGACAGGGCTGAACACTGAAGCTTTCTTT
CSARETGLNTEAFF
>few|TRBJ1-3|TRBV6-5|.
TGTGCCAGCAGTTACCGCCTCGGGACAGGAAACACCATATATTTT
CASSYRLGTGNTIYF
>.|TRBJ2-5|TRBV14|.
TGTGCCAGCAGCCAAGGGGAGGCCCAGTACTTC
CASSQGEAQYF
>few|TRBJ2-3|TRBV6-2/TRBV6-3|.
TGTGCCAGCAGATACGGGGGAAGAAGCACAGATACGCAGTATTTT
CASRYGGRSTDTQYF
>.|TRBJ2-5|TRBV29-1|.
TGCAGCGTTGAGAGGTACCAAGAGACCCAGTACTTC
CSVERYQETQYF
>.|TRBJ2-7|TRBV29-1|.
TGCAGCGTGCGGGACGGCGCCCACGAGCAGTACTTC
CSVRDGAHEQYF
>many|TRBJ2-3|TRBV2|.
TGTGCCAGCAGTGGGCAAATCACAGATACGCAGTATTTT
CASSGQITDTQYF
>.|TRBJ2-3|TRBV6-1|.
TGTGCCACCACGGAGTACACAGATACGCAGTATTTT
CATTEYTDTQYF
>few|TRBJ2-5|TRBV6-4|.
TGTGCCAGCAGCCCACAGGGAGTCTGGGGGGAGACCCAGTACTTC
CASSPQGVWGETQYF
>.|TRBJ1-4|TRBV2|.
TGTGCCAGCTTAGGACCTAATGAAAAACTGTTTTTT
CASLGPNEKLFF
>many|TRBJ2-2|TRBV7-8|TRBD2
TGTGCCAGCAGCCTCCGGGACTACAACACCGGGGAGCTGTTTTTT
CASSLRDYNTGELFF
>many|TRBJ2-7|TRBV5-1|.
TGCGCCAGCAGCTTGTACGAACAAGGGGCGGCGCAGTACTTC
CASSLYEQGAAQYF
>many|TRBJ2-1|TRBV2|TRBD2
TGTGCCAGCACGTTTGGGACTAGCGATCGAAATGAGCAGTTCTTC
CASTFGTSDRNEQFF
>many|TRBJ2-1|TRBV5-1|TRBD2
TGCGCCAGCAGTTCCAGCGGGGGCTACAATGAGCAGTTCTTC
CASSSSGGYNEQFF
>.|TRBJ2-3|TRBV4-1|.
TGCGCCAGCAGCCAGACTCCAAACGGGGATACGCAGTATTTT
CASSQTPNGDTQYF
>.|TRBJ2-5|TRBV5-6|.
TGTGCCAGCAGCTCGGGGCGAAAAGAGACCCAGTACTTC
CASSSGRKETQYF
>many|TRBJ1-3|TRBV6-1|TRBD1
TGTGCCAGCAGTGAAGTTACAGGGGGCGCGTACACCATATATTTT
CASSEVTGGAYTIYF
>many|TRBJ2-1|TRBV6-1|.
TGTGCCAGCAGTGAGTCCAGTCACAATGAGCAGTTCTTC
CASSESSHNEQFF
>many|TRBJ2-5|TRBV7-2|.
TGTGCCAGCAGCTTAGGGTTCGGTCAAGAGACCCAGTACTTC
CASSLGFGQETQYF
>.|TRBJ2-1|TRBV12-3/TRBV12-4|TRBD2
TGTGCCAGCAGACGCGGACTAGCGGGAGTGGATGAGCAGTTCTTC
CASRRGLAGVDEQFF
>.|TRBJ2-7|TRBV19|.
TGTGCCAGTAGTTTCCGGGAGAGGTCCTACGAGCAGTACTTC
CASSFRERSYEQYF
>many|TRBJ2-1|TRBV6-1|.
TGTGCCAGCATCCCCCCGGGCTCCTACAATGAGCAGTTCTTC
CASIPPGSYNEQFF
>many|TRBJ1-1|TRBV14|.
TGTGCCAGCAGCCATGGGCCTGAAGCTTTCTTT
CASSHGPEAFF
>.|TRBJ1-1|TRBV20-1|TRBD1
TGCAGTGCTAGAGAAACAACAGGGGCGGCGACTGAAGCTTTCTTT
CSARETTGAATEAFF
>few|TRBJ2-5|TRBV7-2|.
TGTGCCAGCAGCTTAGCGGGGTGGGGAGAGACCCAGTACTTC
CASSLAGWGETQYF
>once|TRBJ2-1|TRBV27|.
TGTGCCAGCAGTGAGTCTCTGACTATTCAACCAAACAATGAGCAGTTCTTC
CASSESLTIQPNNEQFF
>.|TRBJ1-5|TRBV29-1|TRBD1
TGCAGCGTTATTGACAGGGATGATAGCAATCAGCCCCAGCATTTT
CSVIDRDDSNQPQHF
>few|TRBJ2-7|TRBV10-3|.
TGTGCCATCAGTGCGAGGACATCTTACGAGCAGTACTTC
CAISARTSYEQYF
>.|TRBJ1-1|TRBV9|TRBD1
TGTGCCAGCAACCGGGACAGGGCTACTAACACTGAAGCTTTCTTT
CASNRDRATNTEAFF
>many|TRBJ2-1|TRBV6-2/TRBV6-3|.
TGTGCCAGCAGTTACGAGGATGCGACCTACAATGAGCAGTTCTTC
CASSYEDATYNEQFF
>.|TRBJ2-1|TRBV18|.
TGTGCCAGCTCAACGAACCGGGCAATGATGGCCAATGAGCAGTTCTTC
CASSTNRAMMANEQFF
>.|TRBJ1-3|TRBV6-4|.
TGTGCCAGCAGTGACTCTCCAGGGTGGAACACCATATATTTT
CASSDSPGWNTIYF
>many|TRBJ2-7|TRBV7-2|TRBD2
TGTGCCAGCAGCTTAATAACGGCTAGCGGGAGGGCCGGTGGGTACGAGCAGTACTTC
CASSLITASGRAGGYEQYF
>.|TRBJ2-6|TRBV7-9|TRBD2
TGTGCCAGCAGGGACGGGAGGGCCCACAACTCTGGGGCCAACGTCCTGACTTTC
CASRDGRAHNSGANVLTF
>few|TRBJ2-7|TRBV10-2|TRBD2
TGCGCCAGCAGTACCTTCGGGACTACCCACTACGAGCAGTACTTC
CASSTFGTTHYEQYF
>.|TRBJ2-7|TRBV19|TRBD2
TGTGCCAGTAGTCTCCGCGGGAGTCCCTACGAGCAGTACTTC
CASSLRGSPYEQYF
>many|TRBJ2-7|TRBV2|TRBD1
TGTGCCAGCACAAAGACAGGGCCTGGCGAGCAGTACTTC
CASTKTGPGEQYF
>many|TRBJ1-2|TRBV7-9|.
TGTGCCAGCAGCTTAGACGTGTCGTATGGCTACACCTTC
CASSLDVSYGYTF
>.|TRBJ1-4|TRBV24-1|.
TGTGCCACCAGTGATCCAGCCCGCGCGGGGCCGGAAAAACTGTTTTTT
CATSDPARAGPEKLFF
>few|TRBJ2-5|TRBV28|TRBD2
TGTGCCAGCAGTTCCCAACTGGGGACTAGCGGGGGGTTGTTGGGATCGGAGACCCAGTACTTC
CASSSQLGTSGGLLGSETQYF
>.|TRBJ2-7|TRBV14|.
TGTGCCAGCAGCCATCAGACGAAACCCTACGAGCAGTACTTC
CASSHQTKPYEQYF
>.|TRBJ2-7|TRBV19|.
TGTGCCAGTAGTATAAGATCTGTTCCCGGGTTCGACGAGCAGTACTTC
CASSIRSVPGFDEQYF
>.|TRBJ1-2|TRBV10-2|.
TGCGCCAGCAGTGAGCCCCTGGAGGGGTTTTATGGCTACACCTTC
CASSEPLEGFYGYTF